The clone carrying this TCR beta chain came up a few times. Its specificity is unknown. This record belongs to a study of human T cells and chemical hapten exposure. General study results and limits: Expanded TCRs grouped into significantly more large CDR3 similarity clusters than controls produced.

Described time point: patch test 3, about 24 weeks after DPC sensitization. Indicated treatment: therapeutic diphenylcyclopropenone sensitization with weekly scalp DPC. Investigators collected blood before applying each patch test. Extraction of total RNA was performed on unfractionated whole blood. The CDR3 loop spans 12 amino acids. TCRdb processed the RACE reads anew with MiXCR; each CDR3 protein has one entry. The table records about 90,000 distinct CDR3 sequences, 11% of them present only once. This chain connects TRBV21-1 to TRBJ1-2; the table assigns TRBD1, which was not confirmed against the DNA. TRBV21-1 is a pseudogene. The source is a woman aged 25 to 45 with alopecia areata. Some clones in this sample may be carry-over from other donors' samples. The sample here was whole blood, taken in connection with sensitization to the hapten diphenylcyclopropenone (DPC). CDR3 coding DNA: TGTGCCAGCAGTGGCAGGGGCCATGGCTACACCTTC. Its protein is CASSGRGHGYTF.